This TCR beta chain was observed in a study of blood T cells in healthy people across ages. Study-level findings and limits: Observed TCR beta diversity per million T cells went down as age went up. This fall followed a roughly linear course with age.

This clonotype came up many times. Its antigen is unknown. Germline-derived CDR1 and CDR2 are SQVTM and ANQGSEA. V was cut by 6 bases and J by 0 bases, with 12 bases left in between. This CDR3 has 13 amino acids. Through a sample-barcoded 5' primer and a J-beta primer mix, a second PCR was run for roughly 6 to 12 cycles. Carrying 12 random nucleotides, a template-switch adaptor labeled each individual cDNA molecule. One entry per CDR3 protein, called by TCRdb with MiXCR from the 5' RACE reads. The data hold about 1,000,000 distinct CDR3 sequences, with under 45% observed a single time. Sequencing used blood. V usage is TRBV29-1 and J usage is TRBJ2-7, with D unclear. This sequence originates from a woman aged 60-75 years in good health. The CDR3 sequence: CSVRAGPSYEQYF. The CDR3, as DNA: TGCAGCGTCCGGGCAGGACCCTCCTACGAGCAGTACTTC.